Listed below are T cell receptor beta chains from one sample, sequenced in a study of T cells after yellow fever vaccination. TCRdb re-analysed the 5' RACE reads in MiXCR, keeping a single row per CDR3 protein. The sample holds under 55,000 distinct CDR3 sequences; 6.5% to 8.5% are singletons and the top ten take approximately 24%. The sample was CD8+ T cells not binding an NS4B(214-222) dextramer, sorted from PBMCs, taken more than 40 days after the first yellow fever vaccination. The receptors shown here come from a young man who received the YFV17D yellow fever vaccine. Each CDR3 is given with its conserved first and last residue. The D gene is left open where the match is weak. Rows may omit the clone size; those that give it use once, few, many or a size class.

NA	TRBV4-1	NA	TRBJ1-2	CASSQDGVPWNGYTF	TGCGCCAGCAGCCAAGACGGCGTACCATGGAATGGCTACACCTTC
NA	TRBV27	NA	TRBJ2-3	CASRVLGGDTQYF	TGTGCCAGCAGGGTCTTAGGGGGAGATACGCAGTATTTT
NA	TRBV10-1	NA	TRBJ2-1	CASSEGGEQFF	TGCGCCAGCAGTGAAGGGGGTGAGCAGTTCTTC
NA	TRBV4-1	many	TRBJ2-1	CASSQLDPPDEQFF	TGCGCCAGCAGCCAACTAGACCCCCCTGATGAGCAGTTCTTC
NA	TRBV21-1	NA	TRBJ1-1	CASSKNEGGKANTEAFF	TGTGCCAGCAGCAAAAATGAGGGGGGCAAGGCGAACACTGAAGCTTTCTTT
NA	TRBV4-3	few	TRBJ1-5	CASSQDSGADPPQPQHF	TGCGCCAGCAGCCAAGATTCGGGGGCAGACCCTCCTCAGCCCCAGCATTTT
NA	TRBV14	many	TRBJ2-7	CASSQASLRAVRSYEQYF	TGTGCCAGCAGCCAAGCGTCCCTGAGAGCGGTTAGATCCTACGAGCAGTACTTC
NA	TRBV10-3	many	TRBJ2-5	CAISGETRDSETQYF	TGTGCCATCAGTGGCGAGACGCGAGACTCAGAGACCCAGTACTTC
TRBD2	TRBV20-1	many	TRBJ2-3	CSARPGTSGGVTWDTQYF	TGCAGTGCTAGACCCGGGACTAGCGGGGGGGTTACCTGGGATACGCAGTATTTT
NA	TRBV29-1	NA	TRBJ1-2	CSVERMGNYGYTF	TGCAGCGTTGAGAGGATGGGGAACTATGGCTACACCTTC
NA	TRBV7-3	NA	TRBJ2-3	CASSLNPGLSTDTQYF	TGTGCCAGCAGCTTAAATCCAGGGCTATCCACAGATACGCAGTATTTT
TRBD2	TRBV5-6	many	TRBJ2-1	CASSLASLAGHNEQFF	TGTGCCAGCAGCTTGGCCTCACTAGCGGGCCACAATGAGCAGTTCTTC
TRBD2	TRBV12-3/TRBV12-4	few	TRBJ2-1	CASSLKAGGPEQFF	TGTGCCAGCAGTTTAAAGGCGGGGGGCCCAGAGCAGTTCTTC
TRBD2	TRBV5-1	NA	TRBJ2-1	CASSDPSGVGGDEQFF	TGCGCCAGCAGCGATCCTAGCGGGGTGGGAGGCGATGAGCAGTTCTTC
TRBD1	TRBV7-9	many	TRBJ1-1	CASSLGGQEAFF	TGTGCCAGCAGCTTAGGGGGACAGGAAGCTTTCTTT
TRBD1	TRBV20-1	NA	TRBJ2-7	CSARDFDRGYEQYF	TGCAGTGCTAGAGATTTTGACAGGGGATACGAGCAGTACTTC